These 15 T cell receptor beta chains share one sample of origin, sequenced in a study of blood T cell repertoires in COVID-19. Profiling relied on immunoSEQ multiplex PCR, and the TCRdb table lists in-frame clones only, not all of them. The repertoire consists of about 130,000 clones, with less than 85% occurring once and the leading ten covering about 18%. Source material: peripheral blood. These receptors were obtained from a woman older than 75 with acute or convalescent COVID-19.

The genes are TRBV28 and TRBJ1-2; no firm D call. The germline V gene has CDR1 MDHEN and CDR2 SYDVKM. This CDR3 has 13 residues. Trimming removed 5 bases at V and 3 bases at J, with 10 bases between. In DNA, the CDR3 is TGTGCCAGCAGTGTCGGAGCTTACTATGGCTACACCTTC. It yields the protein CASSVGAYYGYTF.

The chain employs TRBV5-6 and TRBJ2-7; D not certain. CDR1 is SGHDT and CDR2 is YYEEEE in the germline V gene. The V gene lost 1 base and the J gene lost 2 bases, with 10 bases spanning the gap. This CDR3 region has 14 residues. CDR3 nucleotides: TGTGCCAGCAGCTTGCGACTGTCAACCTACGAGCAGTACTTC. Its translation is CASSLRLSTYEQYF.

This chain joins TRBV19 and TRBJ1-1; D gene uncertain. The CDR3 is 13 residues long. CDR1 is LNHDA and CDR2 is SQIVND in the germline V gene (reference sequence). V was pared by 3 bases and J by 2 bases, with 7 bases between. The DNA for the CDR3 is TGTGCCAGTAGTATCGCGACTAACACTGAAGCTTTCTTT. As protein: CASSIATNTEAFF.

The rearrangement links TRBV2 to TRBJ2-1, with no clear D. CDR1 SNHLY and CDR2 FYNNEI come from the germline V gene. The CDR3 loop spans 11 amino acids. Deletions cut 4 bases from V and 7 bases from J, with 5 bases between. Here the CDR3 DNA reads TGTGCCAGCAGTGCTTTGAATGAGCAGTTCTTC. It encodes CASSALNEQFF.

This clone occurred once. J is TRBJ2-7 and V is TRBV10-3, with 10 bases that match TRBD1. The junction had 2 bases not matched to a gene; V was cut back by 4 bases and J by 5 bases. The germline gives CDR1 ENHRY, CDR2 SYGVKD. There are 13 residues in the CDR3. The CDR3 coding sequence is TGTGCCATCAGTGGGGACAGGGGCCACGAGCAGTACTTC. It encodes CAISGDRGHEQYF.

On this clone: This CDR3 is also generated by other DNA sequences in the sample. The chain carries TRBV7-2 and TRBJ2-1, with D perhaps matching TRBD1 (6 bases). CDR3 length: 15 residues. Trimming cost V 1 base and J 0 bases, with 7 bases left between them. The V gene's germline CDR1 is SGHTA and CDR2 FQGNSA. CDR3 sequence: CASSLVGGSYNEQFF. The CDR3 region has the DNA TGTGCCAGCAGCTTAGTAGGGGGCTCCTACAATGAGCAGTTCTTC.

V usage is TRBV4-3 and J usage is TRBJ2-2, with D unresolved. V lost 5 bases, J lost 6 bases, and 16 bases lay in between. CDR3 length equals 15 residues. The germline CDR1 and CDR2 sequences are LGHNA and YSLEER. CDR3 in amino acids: CASSFTLGGAGELFF. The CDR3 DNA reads TGCGCCAGCAGCTTCACCCTAGGTGGCGCCGGGGAGCTGTTTTTT.

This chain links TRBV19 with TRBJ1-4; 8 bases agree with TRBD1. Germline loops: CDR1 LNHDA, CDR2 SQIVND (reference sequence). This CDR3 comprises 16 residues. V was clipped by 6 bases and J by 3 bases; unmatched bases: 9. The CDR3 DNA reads TGTGCCAGTAGCATCCAGGGGGCAATTGCTAATGAAAAACTGTTTTTT. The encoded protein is CASSIQGAIANEKLFF.

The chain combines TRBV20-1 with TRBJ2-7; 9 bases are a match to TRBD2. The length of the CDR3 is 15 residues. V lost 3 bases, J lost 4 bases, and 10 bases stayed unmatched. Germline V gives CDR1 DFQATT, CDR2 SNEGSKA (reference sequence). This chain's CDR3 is CSASMPGLAPYEQYF. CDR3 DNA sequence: TGCAGTGCTAGTATGCCCGGACTAGCGCCTTACGAGCAGTACTTC.

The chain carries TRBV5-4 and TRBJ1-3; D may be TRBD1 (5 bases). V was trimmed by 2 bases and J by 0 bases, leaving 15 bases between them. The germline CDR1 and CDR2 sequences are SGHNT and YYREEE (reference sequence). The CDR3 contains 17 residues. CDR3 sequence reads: CASSFGAPGGSGNTIYF. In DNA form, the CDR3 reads TGTGCCAGCAGCTTTGGGGCCCCGGGAGGCTCTGGAAACACCATATATTTT.

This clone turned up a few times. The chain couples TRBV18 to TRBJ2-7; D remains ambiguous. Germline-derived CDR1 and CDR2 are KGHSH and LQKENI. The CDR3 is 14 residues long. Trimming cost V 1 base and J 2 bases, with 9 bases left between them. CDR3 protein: CASSPRTVTYEQYF. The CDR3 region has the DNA TGTGCCAGCTCACCACGAACAGTAACCTACGAGCAGTACTTC.

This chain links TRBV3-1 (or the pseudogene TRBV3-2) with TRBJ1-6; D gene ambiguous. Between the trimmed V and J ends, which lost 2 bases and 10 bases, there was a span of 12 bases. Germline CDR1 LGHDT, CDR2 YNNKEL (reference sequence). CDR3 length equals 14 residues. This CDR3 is CASSQFAAKSPLHF. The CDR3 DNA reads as TGTGCCAGCAGCCAATTTGCGGCGAAATCACCCCTCCACTTT.

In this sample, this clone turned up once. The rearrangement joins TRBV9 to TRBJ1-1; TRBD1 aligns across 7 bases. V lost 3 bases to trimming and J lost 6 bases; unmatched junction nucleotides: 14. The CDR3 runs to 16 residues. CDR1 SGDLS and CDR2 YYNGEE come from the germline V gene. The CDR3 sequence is CASSARGGQAKAEAFF. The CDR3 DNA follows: TGTGCCAGCAGCGCGAGAGGAGGACAGGCCAAGGCTGAAGCTTTCTTT.

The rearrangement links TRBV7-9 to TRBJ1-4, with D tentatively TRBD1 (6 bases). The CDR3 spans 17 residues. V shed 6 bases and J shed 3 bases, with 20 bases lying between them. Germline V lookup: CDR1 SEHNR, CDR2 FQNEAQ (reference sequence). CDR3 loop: CASSSDKTGISNEKLFF. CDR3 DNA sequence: TGTGCCAGCAGTTCGGACAAAACAGGGATTTCTAATGAAAAACTGTTTTTT.

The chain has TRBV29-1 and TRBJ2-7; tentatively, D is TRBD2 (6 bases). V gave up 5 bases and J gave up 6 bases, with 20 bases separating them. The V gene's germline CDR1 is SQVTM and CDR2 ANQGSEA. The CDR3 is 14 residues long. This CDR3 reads CSVSHGLASLEQYF. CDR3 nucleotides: TGCAGCGTTTCGCACGGGCTAGCGTCCCTCGAGCAGTACTTC.